The 20 T cell receptor beta chains in this list originate from one sample, sequenced in a study of regulatory T cells in long-lasting Graves disease. Regarding time point: persistent/refractory GD, antithyroid drugs over 5 years with positive TRAb. Scientists built the TCR library using RNA that was extracted from PBMCs. Arm-PCR of CDR3 regions and iRepertoire HTBI primers were used to build TCR beta libraries. TCRdb independently ran MiXCR on the multiplex PCR reads; one entry per CDR3 protein. The data contain fewer than 450,000 distinct CDR3 sequences, roughly 20% of them singletons. The sequences come from peripheral blood mononuclear cells (PBMCs), collected when the disease was refractory, from a patient treated with antithyroid drugs. The receptors come from a female donor with Graves disease.

This chain links TRBV5-8 with TRBJ2-5; tentatively, D is TRBD1 or TRBD2 (5 bases each). The germline V and J ends were trimmed by 0 bases and 4 bases, with 13 bases remaining between them. The germline gives CDR1 SGHTS, CDR2 YDEGEE. CDR3 length: 15 residues. The CDR3 is CASSLAGTTIETQYF. In DNA, the CDR3 is TGTGCCAGCAGCTTGGCCGGGACGACGATAGAGACCCAGTACTTC. Full variable domain (missing parts from reference TRBV5-8 and TRBJ2-5): EAGVTQSPTHLIKTRGQQATLRCSPISGHTSVYWYQQALGLGLQFLLWYDEGEERNRGNFPPRFSGRQFPNYSSELNVNALELEDSALYLCASSLAGTTIETQYFGPGTRLLVL.

Regarding this clonotype: This sequence may be a read error, since a much larger clone differs from it by one base. The chain has TRBV5-6 and TRBJ1-2; the D gene is possibly TRBD1 (6 bases). Per germline, CDR1 SGHDT and CDR2 YYEEEE. This CDR3 is built from 15 residues. CDR3 region: CASSLEQGRGYGHTF. CDR3 in DNA: TGTGCCAGCAGCTTGGAGCAGGGGAGGGGCTATGGCCACACCTTC.

This clonotype was seen at least ten times. This chain uses TRBV10-3 with TRBJ2-7; 12 bases map to TRBD1. The CDR3 has 14 amino acids. Germline CDR1 is ENHRY and CDR2 is SYGVKD. With V trimmed by 3 bases and J by 6 bases, 3 bases remained unmatched. The CDR3: CAISDGTGGVEQYF. The CDR3 coding sequence is TGTGCCATCAGTGATGGGACAGGGGGCGTCGAGCAGTACTTC.

This clonotype has ten or more counts. V is TRBV28 and J is TRBJ2-7; D gene ambiguous. Trimming left V 5 bases short and J 4 bases short, with 12 bases between. This CDR3 has 13 amino acids. Germline lookup yields CDR1 MDHEN and CDR2 SYDVKM. The CDR3 loop is CASSPYTDYEQYF. The CDR3 DNA sequence: TGTGCCAGCAGTCCATACACCGATTACGAGCAGTACTTC.

This chain links TRBV6-1 with TRBJ1-2; 7 bases line up with TRBD1. V lost 10 bases to trimming and J lost 4 bases; unmatched junction nucleotides: 15. Germline loops: CDR1 MNHNS, CDR2 SASEGT. There are 15 residues in the CDR3. The CDR3 region has the DNA TGTGCCACTGAAACCGGGACAGCGAATATCTATGGCTACACCTTC. Its translation is CATETGTANIYGYTF.

This clonotype was detected ten times or more. The V and J genes are TRBV27 and TRBJ1-1; no reliable D call. Germline assignment: CDR1 MNHEY and CDR2 SMNVEV (reference sequence). The CDR3 spans 11 residues. The V gene lost 7 bases and the J gene lost 0 bases, with 3 bases spanning the gap. CDR3 loop: CASKLNTEAFF. The CDR3 nucleotides are TGTGCCAGCAAGCTGAACACTGAAGCTTTCTTT.

V gene TRBV6-1 combines with J gene TRBJ1-1; TRBD1 might be the D (5 bases). The germline V gene encodes CDR1 MNHNS and CDR2 SASEGT. V was trimmed by 7 bases and J by 0 bases, leaving 15 bases between them. The CDR3 has 15 residues. Written as DNA, the CDR3 is TGTGCCAGCACCTCAGACTGGGGGATGAACACTGAAGCTTTCTTT. Protein sequence: CASTSDWGMNTEAFF.

V gene TRBV7-2 combines with J gene TRBJ2-6; 11 bases align to TRBD2. The length of the CDR3 is 18 residues. Germline V gives CDR1 SGHTA, CDR2 FQGNSA. The trim removed 3 bases at V and 0 bases at J, leaving 4 bases unmatched. The CDR3 nucleotides are TGTGCCAGCAGCTTCACTAGCGGGAGAGGCTCTGGGGCCAACGTCCTGACTTTC. This codes for CASSFTSGRGSGANVLTF.

The genes are TRBV5-6 and TRBJ2-5, with 8 bases that match TRBD2. The CDR3 loop spans 14 amino acids. CDR1 is SGHDT, CDR2 YYEEEE, per germline. With 3 bases clipped from V and 3 bases from J, the junction kept 4 bases outside the gene matches. The CDR3: CASSSTLAEETQYF. The CDR3 region has the DNA TGTGCCAGCAGCTCTACACTAGCGGAAGAGACCCAGTACTTC. Full variable domain (rest looked up from reference TRBV5-6 and TRBJ2-5): DAGVTQSPTHLIKTRGQQVTLRCSPKSGHDTVSWYQQALGQGPQFIFQYYEEEERQRGNFPDRFSGHQFPNYSSELNVNALLLGDSALYLCASSSTLAEETQYFGPGTRLLVL.

The V call is TRBV19, the J call TRBJ2-7; 9 bases agree with TRBD1. The V and J ends lost 6 bases and 5 bases, in that order; junction bases with no gene match: 11. Looked up from germline, CDR1 is LNHDA and CDR2 is SQIVND (reference sequence). The length of the CDR3 is 15 residues. The CDR3 here is CASSQLQGAQDEQYF. CDR3 DNA sequence: TGTGCCAGTAGCCAACTACAGGGGGCACAGGACGAGCAGTACTTC.

This chain links TRBV20-1 with TRBJ2-7; 7 nucleotides agree with TRBD1. V was pared by 5 bases and J by 3 bases, with 7 bases of the junction left unmatched. The V gene's germline CDR1 is DFQATT and CDR2 SNEGSKA (reference sequence). The CDR3 spans 13 residues. CDR3 in DNA: TGCAGTGCTTGGGGACAGTCAGGCTACGAGCAGTACTTC. It yields the protein CSAWGQSGYEQYF.

This clonotype came up many times. V is TRBV11-2 and J is TRBJ2-7; D remains unclear. Trimming cost V 0 bases and J 1 base, with 7 bases left between them. The CDR3 is 14 residues long. Per the germline V gene, CDR1 is SGHAT and CDR2 is FQNNGV. This chain's CDR3 is CASSLDLVSYEQYF. In DNA form, the CDR3 reads TGTGCCAGCAGCTTAGACCTAGTTTCCTACGAGCAGTACTTC.

The V gene is TRBV12-3 or TRBV12-4, the J gene TRBJ1-1; D perhaps matches TRBD1 (5 bases). The CDR3 consists of 11 residues. Trimming removed 7 bases from V and 8 bases from J, with 11 bases in between. CDR3 sequence reads: CASTIWGEAFF. DNA for the CDR3: TGTGCCAGCACTATTTGGGGGGAAGCTTTCTTT.

This clonotype occurred a few times. The DNA of the CDR3 is TGTGCCAGCAGTCCCATAGGGGATCAGCCCCAGCATTTT. Translated, it gives CASSPIGDQPQHF. The gene calls are TRBV7-9 and TRBJ1-5; D might be TRBD1 (5 bases). The CDR3 runs to 13 residues. V gave up 6 bases and J gave up 5 bases, with 11 bases separating them. The germline V gene encodes CDR1 SEHNR and CDR2 FQNEAQ (reference sequence). The full variable domain, completed using reference TRBV7-9 and TRBJ1-5, is DTGVSQNPRHKITKRGQNVTFRCDPISEHNRLYWYRQTLGQGPEFLTYFQNEAQLEKSRLLSDRFSAERPKGSFSTLEIQRTEQGDSAMYLCASSPIGDQPQHFGDGTRLSIL.

This clonotype has only a few counts. The chain couples TRBV6-2 or TRBV6-3 to TRBJ1-2; D gene uncertain. From germline, CDR1 is MNHEY and CDR2 SVGEGT. The length of the CDR3 is 14 residues. Trimming stripped 8 bases from V and 2 bases from J, with 15 bases between. CDR3 coding DNA: TGTGCCAGCGACGACTCGGACTGGAACTATGGCTACACCTTC. As protein: CASDDSDWNYGYTF.

This clonotype was seen many times. The rearrangement links TRBV2 to TRBJ2-5; 10 nucleotides align to TRBD2. There are 14 residues in the CDR3. Germline V gives CDR1 SNHLY, CDR2 FYNNEI. J gave up 4 bases and V 6 bases, and 5 bases lay outside the gene matches. CDR3 in amino acids: CASRGLAPTETQYF. DNA of the CDR3: TGTGCCAGCAGGGGACTAGCGCCCACAGAGACCCAGTACTTC.

This clonotype was observed at least ten times. The chain carries TRBV11-3 and TRBJ2-7; TRBD2 is a possible D gene (6 bases). V was cut by 5 bases and J by 5 bases, with 16 bases left in between. The CDR3 extends over 14 amino acids. Germline V CDR1 and CDR2: SGHNT, YENEEA. The CDR3, as DNA: TGTGCCAGCAGCCCGGACTACAAACGGGACGAGCAGTACTTC. Its translation is CASSPDYKRDEQYF.

This clonotype was detected a few times. The genes are TRBV20-1 and TRBJ2-7, with D possibly called TRBD1 or TRBD2 (5 bases each). The V end lost 0 bases, the J end lost 0 bases, and 15 bases lay between the germline ends. CDR3 length: 16 residues. In germline, CDR1 is DFQATT, CDR2 SNEGSKA (reference sequence). In nucleotides, the CDR3 is TGCAGTGCTAGAGATCTCGCCGGGGCCTTCTCCTACGAGCAGTACTTC. Translated: CSARDLAGAFSYEQYF.

The genes are TRBV29-1 and TRBJ2-3; D is unresolved. Germline V CDR1 and CDR2: SQVTM, ANQGSEA. The CDR3 is 14 residues long. Trimming left V 0 bases short and J 2 bases short, with 9 bases between. Here the CDR3 reads CSVEDVSNTDTQYF. The CDR3 DNA follows: TGCAGCGTTGAAGATGTCTCCAACACAGATACGCAGTATTTT.

This clonotype was observed many times. The V gene is TRBV7-9, the J gene TRBJ2-7, with a possible D match to TRBD1 (5 bases). The CDR3 has 14 residues. Germline CDR1 reads SEHNR; CDR2 reads FQNEAQ (reference sequence). The germline V and J ends were trimmed by 4 bases and 5 bases, with 15 bases remaining between them. For the CDR3, the DNA is TGTGCCAGCAGCTCCAAAGGGGTCCCAGACGAGCAGTACTTC. This codes for CASSSKGVPDEQYF.